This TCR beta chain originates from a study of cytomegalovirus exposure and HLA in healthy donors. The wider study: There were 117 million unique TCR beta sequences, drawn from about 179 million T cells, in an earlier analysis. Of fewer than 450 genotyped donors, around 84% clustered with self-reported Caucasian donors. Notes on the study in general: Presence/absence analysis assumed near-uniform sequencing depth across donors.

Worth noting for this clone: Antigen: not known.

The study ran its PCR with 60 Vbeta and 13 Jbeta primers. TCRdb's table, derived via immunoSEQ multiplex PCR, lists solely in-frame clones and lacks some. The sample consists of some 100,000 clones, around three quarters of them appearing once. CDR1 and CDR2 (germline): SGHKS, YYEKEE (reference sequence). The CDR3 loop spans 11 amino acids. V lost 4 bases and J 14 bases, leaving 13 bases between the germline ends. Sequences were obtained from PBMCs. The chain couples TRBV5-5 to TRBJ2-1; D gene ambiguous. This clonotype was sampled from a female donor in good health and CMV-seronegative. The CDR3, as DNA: TGTGCCAGCAGCGATCCAAAGGCGGAGTTCTTC. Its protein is CASSDPKAEFF. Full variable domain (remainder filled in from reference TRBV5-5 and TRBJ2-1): DAGVTQSPTHLIKTRGQQVTLRCSPISGHKSVSWYQQVLGQGPQFIFQYYEKEERGRGNFPDRFSARQFPNYSSELNVNALLLGDSALYLCASSDPKAEFFGPGTRLTVL.